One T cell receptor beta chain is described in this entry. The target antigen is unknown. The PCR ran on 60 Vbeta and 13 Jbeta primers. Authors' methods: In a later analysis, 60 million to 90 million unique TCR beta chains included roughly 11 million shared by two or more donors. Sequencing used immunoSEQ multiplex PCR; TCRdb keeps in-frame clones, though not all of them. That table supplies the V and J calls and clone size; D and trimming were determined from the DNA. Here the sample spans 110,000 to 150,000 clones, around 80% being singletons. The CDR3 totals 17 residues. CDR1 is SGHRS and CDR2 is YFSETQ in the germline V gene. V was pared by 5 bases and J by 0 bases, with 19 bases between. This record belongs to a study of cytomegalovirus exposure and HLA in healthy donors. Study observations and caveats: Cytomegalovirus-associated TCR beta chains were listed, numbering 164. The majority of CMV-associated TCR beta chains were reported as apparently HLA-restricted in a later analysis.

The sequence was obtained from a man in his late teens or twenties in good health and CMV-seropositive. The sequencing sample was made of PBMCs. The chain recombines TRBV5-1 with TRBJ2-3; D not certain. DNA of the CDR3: TGCGCCAGCAGGGGCCGAGTGGGCAGCCGAAGCACAGATACGCAGTATTTT. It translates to CASRGRVGSRSTDTQYF.